Listed here are 24 T cell receptor beta chains from one sample, sequenced in a study of T cell clonotyping in hematopoietic cell transplantation (dated by TCRdb to about 2021). Library preparation employed the immunoSEQ multiplex PCR assay. This is the immuneACCESS table as TCRdb keeps it, with only in-frame sequences that have V and J called. A part of the clones is gone; compared with another copy, unresolved V genes explain less than half, and the rest is unexplained. The sample table lists about 16,000 clones, roughly 85% of them with a count of one. Over 3.5% of the sample is in the top ten clones. Sequencing was carried out using peripheral blood mononuclear cells. The receptors were sampled from a woman between 35 and 50 years old in good health. Some clones in this sample may be carry-over from other donors' samples.

The chain combines TRBV27 with TRBJ2-7; D is unclear. CDR1 is MNHEY and CDR2 is SMNVEV in the germline V gene (reference sequence). Trimming cost V 6 bases and J 6 bases, with 15 bases left between them. This CDR3 contains 13 residues. This CDR3 reads CASSPVSWGEQYF. As DNA, the CDR3 is TGTGCCAGCAGCCCGGTAAGCTGGGGCGAGCAGTACTTC.

This chain links TRBV5-5 with TRBJ1-3, with a tentative D call TRBD1 (6 bases). The CDR3 covers 17 residues. Germline V gene sequence: CDR1 SGHKS, CDR2 YYEKEE (reference sequence). V shed 1 base and J shed 1 base, with 15 bases lying between them. Written as DNA, the CDR3 is TGTGCCAGCAGCTTGCTCTTATTAGGACAGTCTGGAAACACCATATATTTT. Translated, it gives CASSLLLLGQSGNTIYF.

The rearrangement joins TRBV28 to TRBJ2-7; D gene ambiguous. V was trimmed by 4 bases and J by 4 bases, leaving 8 bases between them. CDR3 length equals 12 residues. CDR1 and CDR2 from the germline V gene are MDHEN and SYDVKM. CDR3 bases: TGTGCCAGCAGTTGGGTGGGGTACGAGCAGTACTTC. Translating it yields CASSWVGYEQYF. The entire variable domain, with the rest obtained from reference TRBV28 and TRBJ2-7, is as follows: DVKVTQSSRYLVKRTGEKVFLECVQDMDHENMFWYRQDPGLGLRLIYFSYDVKMKEKGDIPEGYSVSREKKERFSLILESASTNQTSMYLCASSWVGYEQYFGPGTRLTVT.

The rearrangement uses TRBV19 and TRBJ1-5; perhaps TRBD1 as D (5 bases). The CDR3 spans 14 residues. Per germline, CDR1 LNHDA and CDR2 SQIVND (reference sequence). V was clipped by 1 base and J by 6 bases, with 10 bases between them. CDR3 protein: CASSIGGAVQPQHF. CDR3 sequence (DNA): TGTGCCAGTAGTATAGGTGGGGCAGTTCAGCCCCAGCATTTT.

V and J are TRBV19 and TRBJ2-7; maybe TRBD2 (5 bases). From germline, CDR1 is LNHDA and CDR2 SQIVND (reference sequence). Between the trimmed V and J ends, which lost 8 bases and 2 bases, there was a span of 13 bases. This CDR3 has 13 residues. The CDR3 nucleotides are TGTGCCAGTTCCCCAACTAGAGCCTACGAGCAGTACTTC. As protein: CASSPTRAYEQYF.

The rearrangement links TRBV28 to TRBJ1-5; D is possibly TRBD1 (6 bases). Germline lookup yields CDR1 MDHEN and CDR2 SYDVKM. The CDR3 runs 16 residues. V lost 3 bases, J lost 6 bases, and 18 bases lay in between. The CDR3 region is CASSFTRGARGQPQHF. The CDR3 region has the DNA TGTGCCAGCAGTTTCACGCGGGGGGCTAGGGGTCAGCCCCAGCATTTT.

V and J are TRBV9 and TRBJ1-5; unclear D gene. Germline V CDR1 and CDR2: SGDLS, YYNGEE. The CDR3 is 13 residues long. The germline V and J ends were trimmed by 4 bases and 5 bases, with 10 bases remaining between them. The DNA for the CDR3 is TGTGCCAGCAGCCCCTCGGAAGATCAGCCCCAGCATTTT. Translated, it gives CASSPSEDQPQHF.

This sequence joins TRBV7-6 and TRBJ2-5; 10 nucleotides agree with TRBD2. The CDR3 runs to 15 residues. The germline V gene has CDR1 SGHVS and CDR2 FNYEAQ. V lost 10 bases, J lost 5 bases, and 13 bases stayed unmatched. CDR3 bases: TGTGCCACAACTCGGGAAGCGGGGGGGATGGAGACCCAGTACTTC. Encoded protein: CATTREAGGMETQYF.

The chain has TRBV2 and TRBJ1-1; D may be TRBD1 (5 bases). Trimming stripped 7 bases from V and 3 bases from J, with 18 bases between. CDR1 is SNHLY, CDR2 FYNNEI, per germline. The CDR3 runs to 15 residues. The CDR3 spells CASKGIGARDTEAFF. The DNA for the CDR3 is TGTGCCAGCAAAGGCATTGGGGCTAGGGACACTGAAGCTTTCTTT.

The chain uses TRBV7-9 and TRBJ2-2; D is possibly TRBD1 or TRBD2 (5 bases each). The CDR3 is 13 residues long. Trimming removed 8 bases from V and 1 base from J, with 8 bases in between. CDR1 and CDR2 from the germline V gene are SEHNR and FQNEAQ (reference sequence). The DNA of the CDR3 is TGTGCCAGCCGAGGGGAGAACACCGGGGAGCTGTTTTTT. The encoded protein is CASRGENTGELFF. Full variable domain (missing parts from reference TRBV7-9 and TRBJ2-2): DTGVSQNPRHKITKRGQNVTFRCDPISEHNRLYWYRQTLGQGPEFLTYFQNEAQLEKSRLLSDRFSAERPKGSFSTLEIQRTEQGDSAMYLCASRGENTGELFFGEGSRLTVL.

A few counts support this clone. The chain is built from TRBV19 and TRBJ2-2, with D unresolved. Germline values: CDR1 LNHDA, CDR2 SQIVND (reference sequence). V gave up 5 bases and J gave up 0 bases, with 10 bases separating them. The CDR3 totals 15 residues. For the CDR3, the DNA is TGTGCCAGTAGTGTCTCCGGAACGAACACCGGGGAGCTGTTTTTT. Residues: CASSVSGTNTGELFF.

The chain combines TRBV19 with TRBJ1-2; D unclear. CDR1 and CDR2 from the germline V gene are LNHDA and SQIVND (reference sequence). Trimming removed 4 bases at V and 8 bases at J, with 11 bases between. CDR3 length: 12 amino acids. The CDR3 nucleotides read TGTGCCAGTAGTACGACTTTCGCAGGCTACACCTTC. It encodes CASSTTFAGYTF.

This clone was observed a handful of times. The V call is TRBV29-1, the J call TRBJ2-5; D assignment may be TRBD1 or TRBD2 (6 bases each). The CDR3 extends over 12 amino acids. Trimming cost V 5 bases and J 5 bases, with 12 bases left between them. Germline CDR1 is SQVTM and CDR2 is ANQGSEA. The CDR3 DNA sequence: TGCAGCGTTCTACAGGGAGGCGAGACCCAGTACTTC. Translated: CSVLQGGETQYF.

The rearrangement links TRBV27 to TRBJ1-5; 7 bases map to TRBD1. Per germline, CDR1 MNHEY and CDR2 SMNVEV (reference sequence). The CDR3 totals 14 residues. With 6 bases clipped from V and 3 bases from J, the junction kept 5 bases outside the gene matches. CDR3 nucleotides: TGTGCCAGCAGCCAGGACAGGCTCAATCAGCCCCAGCATTTT. Amino acid sequence: CASSQDRLNQPQHF.

This clone was observed a few times. The rearrangement uses TRBV7-9 and TRBJ2-3; 14 bases map to TRBD2. Germline trimming cut 5 bases from V and 4 bases from J; bases unmatched to any gene: 5. This CDR3 has 16 residues. In germline, CDR1 is SEHNR, CDR2 FQNEAQ (reference sequence). The CDR3 sequence: CASSPGLAGVADTQYF. In nucleotides, the CDR3 is TGTGCCAGCAGCCCGGGACTAGCGGGAGTGGCAGATACGCAGTATTTT.

The genes are TRBV5-4 and TRBJ1-1; TRBD1 aligns across 9 bases. The CDR3 extends over 16 amino acids. The V segment lost 1 base and the J segment 2 bases; nucleotides outside the gene matches: 6. CDR1 and CDR2 from the germline V gene are SGHNT and YYREEE (reference sequence). CDR3 coding DNA: TGTGCCAGCAGCTTGTTAACAGGGGGCTATAACACTGAAGCTTTCTTT. As protein: CASSLLTGGYNTEAFF.

The J gene is TRBJ1-2, the V gene TRBV28, with D perhaps matching TRBD1 (5 bases). V lost 2 bases to trimming and J lost 2 bases, with 9 bases between them. CDR1 and CDR2 from the germline V gene are MDHEN and SYDVKM. The CDR3 runs 14 residues. The CDR3 DNA reads TGTGCCAGCAGTTTAGGGGGAGTAAACTATGGCTACACCTTC. Protein: CASSLGGVNYGYTF.

The chain recombines TRBV6-1 with TRBJ2-7, with D perhaps being TRBD1 or TRBD2 (5 bases each). Germline V gene sequence: CDR1 MNHNS, CDR2 SASEGT. The CDR3 is 14 amino acids. V shed 5 bases and J shed 0 bases, with 11 bases lying between them. For the CDR3, the DNA is TGTGCCAGCAGTCTGGCAGGGACCTCCTACGAGCAGTACTTC. This sequence encodes CASSLAGTSYEQYF.

This clone was observed once. The V and J genes are TRBV2 and TRBJ1-5, with no clear D. The CDR3 is 15 residues long. Trimming removed 0 bases at V and 6 bases at J, with 12 bases between. In germline, CDR1 is SNHLY, CDR2 FYNNEI. The CDR3 bases are TGTGCCAGCAGTGAAGCGGGGAGAAGAATTCAGCCCCAGCATTTT. Residues: CASSEAGRRIQPQHF.

J is TRBJ2-3 and V is TRBV4-2; TRBD2 matches at 11 bases. Looked up from germline, CDR1 is LGHNA and CDR2 is YNFKEQ. The CDR3 has 17 amino acids. The ends lost 4 bases at V and 1 base at J; junction bases unmatched: 7. The CDR3 loop is CASSPGRGLAGTDTQYF. CDR3 in DNA: TGTGCCAGCAGCCCCGGACGGGGACTAGCGGGCACAGATACGCAGTATTTT.

This clone is termed medium-sized (0.01 to 0.1%). The J gene is TRBJ1-1, the V gene TRBV29-1; D call uncertain. With 2 bases removed from V and 4 bases from J, the gap between germline ends came to 17 bases. Germline V gives CDR1 SQVTM, CDR2 ANQGSEA. The length of the CDR3 is 15 residues. Written as DNA, the CDR3 is TGCAGCGTTGAATCCCCTAGCCCAGATCGCACTGAAGCTTTCTTT. Its protein product is CSVESPSPDRTEAFF.

The chain joins TRBV5-1 to TRBJ2-2; 7 bases map to TRBD1. Germline-derived CDR1 and CDR2 are SGHRS and YFSETQ. Trimming cost V 4 bases and J 2 bases; bases outside gene matches: 11. CDR3 length equals 17 residues. The chain's CDR3 is CASSRGHRDSNTGELFF. The CDR3, as DNA: TGCGCCAGCAGCCGCGGACACCGGGACAGCAACACCGGGGAGCTGTTTTTT.

The gene calls are TRBV5-1 and TRBJ2-3; possibly TRBD1 for D (5 bases). The CDR3 is made up of 14 amino acids. Deletions cut 0 bases from V and 4 bases from J, with 9 bases between. CDR1 is SGHRS and CDR2 is YFSETQ in the germline V gene. CDR3 nucleotides: TGCGCCAGCAGCTTGGGGTCAGGGCCAGATACGCAGTATTTT. Protein: CASSLGSGPDTQYF.

The chain is built from TRBV19 and TRBJ2-5; 9 bases match TRBD1. Germline V gene lookup returns CDR1 LNHDA and CDR2 SQIVND (reference sequence). This CDR3 is 13 amino acids long. V was pared by 5 bases and J by 3 bases, with 1 base of the junction left unmatched. The CDR3 is CASSRDREETQYF. The DNA for the CDR3 is TGTGCCAGTAGTCGGGACAGGGAAGAGACCCAGTACTTC.